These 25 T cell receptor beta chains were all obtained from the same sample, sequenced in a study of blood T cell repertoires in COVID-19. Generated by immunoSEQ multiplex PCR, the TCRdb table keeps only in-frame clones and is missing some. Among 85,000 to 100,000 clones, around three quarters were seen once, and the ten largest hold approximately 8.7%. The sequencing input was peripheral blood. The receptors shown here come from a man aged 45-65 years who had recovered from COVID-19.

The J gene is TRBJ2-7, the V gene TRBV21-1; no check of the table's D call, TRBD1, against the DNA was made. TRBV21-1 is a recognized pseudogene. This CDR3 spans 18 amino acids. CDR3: CASSEKGLGQHRYYEQYF. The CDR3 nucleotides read TGTGCCAGCAGCGAAAAGGGGCTGGGGCAGCACCGTTACTACGAGCAGTACTTC.

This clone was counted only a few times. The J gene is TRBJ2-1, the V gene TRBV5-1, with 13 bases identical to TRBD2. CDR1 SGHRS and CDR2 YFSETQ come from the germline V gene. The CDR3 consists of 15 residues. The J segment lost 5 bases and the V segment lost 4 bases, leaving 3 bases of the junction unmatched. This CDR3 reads CASSTTSGGDNEQFF. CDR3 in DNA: TGCGCCAGCAGCACTACTAGCGGGGGGGACAATGAGCAGTTCTTC.

The CDR3 nucleotides are TGTGCCAGCAGCGAGGGGTTAAGCTCTGGAAACACCATATATTTT. The encoded protein is CASSEGLSSGNTIYF. The rearrangement joins TRBV9 to TRBJ1-3, with a possible D match to TRBD1 (5 bases). V was cut by 3 bases and J by 0 bases, with 10 bases left in between. This CDR3 has 15 residues. Germline CDR1 SGDLS, CDR2 YYNGEE.

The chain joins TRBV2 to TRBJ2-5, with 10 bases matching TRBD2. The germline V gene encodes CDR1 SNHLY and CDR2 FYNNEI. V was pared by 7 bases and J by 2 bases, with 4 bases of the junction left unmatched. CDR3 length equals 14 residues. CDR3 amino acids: CASIKREGQETQYF. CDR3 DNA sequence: TGTGCCAGCATCAAGCGGGAGGGTCAAGAGACCCAGTACTTC.

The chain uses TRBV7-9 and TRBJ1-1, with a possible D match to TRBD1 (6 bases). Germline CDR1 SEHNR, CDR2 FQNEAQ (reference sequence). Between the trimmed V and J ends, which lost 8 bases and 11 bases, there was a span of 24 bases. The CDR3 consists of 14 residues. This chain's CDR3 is CASYETSGGQNAFF. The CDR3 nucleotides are TGTGCCAGCTATGAGACGAGCGGGGGGCAAAATGCTTTCTTT.

The CDR3 sequence: CASSYSGRAQQYF. The CDR3 coding sequence is TGTGCCAGCAGTTACTCGGGGAGGGCCCAGCAGTACTTC. The V and J genes are TRBV6-2 or TRBV6-3 and TRBJ2-7, with 7 nucleotides matching TRBD2. V lost 0 bases and J lost 8; bases outside the gene matches: 4. The CDR3 is 13 residues long. Germline V gene sequence: CDR1 MNHEY, CDR2 SVGEGT.

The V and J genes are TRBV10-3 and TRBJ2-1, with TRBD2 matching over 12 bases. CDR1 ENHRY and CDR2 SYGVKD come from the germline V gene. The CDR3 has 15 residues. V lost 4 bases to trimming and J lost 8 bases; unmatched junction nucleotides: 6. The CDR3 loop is CAISAPSGRAHEQFF. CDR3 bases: TGTGCCATCAGTGCTCCTAGCGGGAGGGCCCATGAGCAGTTCTTC.

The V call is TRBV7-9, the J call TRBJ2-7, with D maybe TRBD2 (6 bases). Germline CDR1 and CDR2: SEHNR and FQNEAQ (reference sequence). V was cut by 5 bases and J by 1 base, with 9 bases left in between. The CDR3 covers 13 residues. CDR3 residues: CASSPGGSYEQYF. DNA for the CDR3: TGTGCCAGCAGCCCCGGAGGGTCCTACGAGCAGTACTTC.

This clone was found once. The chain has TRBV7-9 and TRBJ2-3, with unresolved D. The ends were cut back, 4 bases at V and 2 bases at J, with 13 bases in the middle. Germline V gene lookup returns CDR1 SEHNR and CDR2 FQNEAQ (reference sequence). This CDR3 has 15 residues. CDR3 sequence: CASSSKRRPTDTQYF. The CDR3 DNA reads TGTGCCAGCAGCTCCAAAAGGAGACCCACAGATACGCAGTATTTT. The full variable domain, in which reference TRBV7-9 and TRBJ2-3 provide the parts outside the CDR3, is DTGVSQNPRHKITKRGQNVTFRCDPISEHNRLYWYRQTLGQGPEFLTYFQNEAQLEKSRLLSDRFSAERPKGSFSTLEIQRTEQGDSAMYLCASSSKRRPTDTQYFGPGTRLTVL.

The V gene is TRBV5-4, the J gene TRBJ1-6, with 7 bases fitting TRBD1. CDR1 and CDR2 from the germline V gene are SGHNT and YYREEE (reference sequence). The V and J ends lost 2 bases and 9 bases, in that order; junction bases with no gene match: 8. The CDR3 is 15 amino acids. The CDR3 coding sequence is TGTGCCAGCAGCTTTCAGACAGGGTGGATTTCACCCCTCCACTTT. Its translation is CASSFQTGWISPLHF.

CDR3 sequence reads: CASSLGSETDTQYF. CDR3 nucleotides: TGTGCCAGCAGCTTAGGGTCGGAGACAGATACGCAGTATTTT. This chain joins TRBV7-9 and TRBJ2-3, with unresolved D. The CDR3 consists of 14 residues. Germline CDR1 and CDR2: SEHNR and FQNEAQ (reference sequence). V dropped 1 base and J dropped 3 bases, with 8 bases sitting between them.

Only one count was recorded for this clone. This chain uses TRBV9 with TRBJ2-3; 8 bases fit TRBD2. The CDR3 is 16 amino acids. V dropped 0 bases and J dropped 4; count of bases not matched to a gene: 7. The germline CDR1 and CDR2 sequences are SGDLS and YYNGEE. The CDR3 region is CASSVAGRGGSDTQYF. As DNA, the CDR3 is TGTGCCAGCAGCGTAGCTGGCCGGGGGGGCTCAGATACGCAGTATTTT.

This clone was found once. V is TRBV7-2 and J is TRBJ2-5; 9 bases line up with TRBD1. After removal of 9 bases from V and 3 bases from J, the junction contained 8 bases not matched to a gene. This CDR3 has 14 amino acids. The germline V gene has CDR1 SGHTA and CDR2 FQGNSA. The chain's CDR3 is CASGTGSRKETQYF. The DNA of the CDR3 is TGTGCCAGTGGGACAGGGAGCAGAAAAGAGACCCAGTACTTC.

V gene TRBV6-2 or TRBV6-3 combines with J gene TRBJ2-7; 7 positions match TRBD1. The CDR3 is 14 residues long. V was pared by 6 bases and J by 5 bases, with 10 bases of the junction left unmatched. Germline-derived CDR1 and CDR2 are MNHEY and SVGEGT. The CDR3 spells CASSRTGVQNEQYF. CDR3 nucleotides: TGTGCCAGCAGCCGTACAGGGGTCCAAAACGAGCAGTACTTC.

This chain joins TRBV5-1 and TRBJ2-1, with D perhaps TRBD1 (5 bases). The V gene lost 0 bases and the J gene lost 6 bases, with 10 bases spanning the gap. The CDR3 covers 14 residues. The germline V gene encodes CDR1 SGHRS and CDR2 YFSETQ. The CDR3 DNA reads TGCGCCAGCAGCTTGGCGCAAGGGGCCAATGAGCAGTTCTTC. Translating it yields CASSLAQGANEQFF.

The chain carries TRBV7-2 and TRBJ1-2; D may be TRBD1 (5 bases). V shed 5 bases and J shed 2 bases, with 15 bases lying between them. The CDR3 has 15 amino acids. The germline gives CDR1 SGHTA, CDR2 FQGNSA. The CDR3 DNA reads TGTGCCAGCAGCCCCCTCGGCGGGGCGAACTATGGCTACACCTTC. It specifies CASSPLGGANYGYTF. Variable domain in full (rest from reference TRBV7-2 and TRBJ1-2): GAGVSQSPSNKVTEKGKDVELRCDPISGHTALYWYRQSLGQGLEFLIYFQGNSAPDKSGLPSDRFSAERTGGSVSTLTIQRTQQEDSAVYLCASSPLGGANYGYTFGSGTRLTVV.

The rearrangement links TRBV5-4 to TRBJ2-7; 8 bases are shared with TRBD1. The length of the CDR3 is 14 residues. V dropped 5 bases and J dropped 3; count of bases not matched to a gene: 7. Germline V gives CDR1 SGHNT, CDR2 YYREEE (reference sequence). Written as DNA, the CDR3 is TGTGCCAGCAGTTCTGGACAGGGACTCTACGAGCAGTACTTC. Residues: CASSSGQGLYEQYF.

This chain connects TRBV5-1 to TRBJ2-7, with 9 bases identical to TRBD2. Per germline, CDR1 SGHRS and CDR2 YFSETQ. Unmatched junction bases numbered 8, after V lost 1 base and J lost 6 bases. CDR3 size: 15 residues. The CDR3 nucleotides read TGCGCCAGCAGCTTGAGGGCTAGCGGGGTCCGCGAGCAGTACTTC. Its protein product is CASSLRASGVREQYF. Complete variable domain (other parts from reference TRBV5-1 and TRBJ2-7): KAGVTQTPRYLIKTRGQQVTLSCSPISGHRSVSWYQQTPGQGLQFLFEYFSETQRNKGNFPGRFSGRQFSNSRSEMNVSTLELGDSALYLCASSLRASGVREQYFGPGTRLTVT.

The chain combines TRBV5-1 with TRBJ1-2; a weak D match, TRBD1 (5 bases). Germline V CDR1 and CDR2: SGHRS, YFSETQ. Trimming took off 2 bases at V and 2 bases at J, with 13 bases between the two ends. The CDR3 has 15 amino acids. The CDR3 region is CASSFDGGANYGYTF. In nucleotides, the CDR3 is TGCGCCAGCAGCTTTGATGGAGGGGCGAACTATGGCTACACCTTC. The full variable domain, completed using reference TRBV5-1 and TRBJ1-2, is KAGVTQTPRYLIKTRGQQVTLSCSPISGHRSVSWYQQTPGQGLQFLFEYFSETQRNKGNFPGRFSGRQFSNSRSEMNVSTLELGDSALYLCASSFDGGANYGYTFGSGTRLTVV.

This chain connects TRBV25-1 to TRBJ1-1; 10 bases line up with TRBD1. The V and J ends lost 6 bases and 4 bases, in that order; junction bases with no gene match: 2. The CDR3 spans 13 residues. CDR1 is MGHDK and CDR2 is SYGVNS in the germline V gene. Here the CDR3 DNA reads TGTGCCAGCAGGGGACAGGGGTCCACTGAAGCTTTCTTT. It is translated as CASRGQGSTEAFF.

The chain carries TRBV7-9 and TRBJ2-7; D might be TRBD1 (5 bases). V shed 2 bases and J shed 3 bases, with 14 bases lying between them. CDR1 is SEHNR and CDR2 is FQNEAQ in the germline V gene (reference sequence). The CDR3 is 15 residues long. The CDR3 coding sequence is TGTGCCAGCAGCTTACTGGTTTCAGGGCTCTACGAGCAGTACTTC. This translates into CASSLLVSGLYEQYF.

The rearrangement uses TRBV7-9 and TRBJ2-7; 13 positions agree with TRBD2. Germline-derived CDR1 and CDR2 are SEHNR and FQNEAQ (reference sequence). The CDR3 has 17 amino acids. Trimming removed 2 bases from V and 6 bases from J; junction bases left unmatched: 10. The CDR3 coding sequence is TGTGCCAGCAGCTTACCTGGGACTAGCGGGATAATTCGCGAGCAGTACTTC. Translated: CASSLPGTSGIIREQYF.

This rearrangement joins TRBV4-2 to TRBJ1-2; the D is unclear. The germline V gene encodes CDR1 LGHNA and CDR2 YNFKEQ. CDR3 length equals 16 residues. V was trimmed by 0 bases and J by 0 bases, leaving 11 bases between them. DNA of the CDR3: TGTGCCAGCAGCCAAGAAGGAACAGCAGCTAACTATGGCTACACCTTC. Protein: CASSQEGTAANYGYTF.

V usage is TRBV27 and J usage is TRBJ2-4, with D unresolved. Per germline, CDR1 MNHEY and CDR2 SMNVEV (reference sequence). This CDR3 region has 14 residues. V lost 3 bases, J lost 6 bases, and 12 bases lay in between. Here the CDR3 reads CASSFTRNGNIQYF. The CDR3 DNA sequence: TGTGCCAGCAGTTTTACCCGAAACGGAAACATTCAGTACTTC.

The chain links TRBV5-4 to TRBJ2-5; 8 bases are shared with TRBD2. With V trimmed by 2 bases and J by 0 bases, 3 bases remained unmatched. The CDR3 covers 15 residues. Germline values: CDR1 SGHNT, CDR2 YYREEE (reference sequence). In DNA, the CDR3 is TGTGCCAGCAGCTTCGGCGGGGGGTACCAAGAGACCCAGTACTTC. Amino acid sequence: CASSFGGGYQETQYF.